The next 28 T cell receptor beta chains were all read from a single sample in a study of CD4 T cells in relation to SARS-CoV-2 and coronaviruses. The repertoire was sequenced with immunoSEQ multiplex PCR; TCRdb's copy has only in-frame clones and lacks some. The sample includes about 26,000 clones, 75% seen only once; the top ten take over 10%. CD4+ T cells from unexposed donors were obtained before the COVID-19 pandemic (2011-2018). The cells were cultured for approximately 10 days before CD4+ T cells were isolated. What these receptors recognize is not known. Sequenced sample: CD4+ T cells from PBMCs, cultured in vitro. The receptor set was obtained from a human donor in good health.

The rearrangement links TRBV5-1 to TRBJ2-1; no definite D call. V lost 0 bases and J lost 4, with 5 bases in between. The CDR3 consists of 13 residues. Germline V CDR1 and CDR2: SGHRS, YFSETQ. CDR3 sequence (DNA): TGCGCCAGCAGCTTGGCCCGGTACAATGAGCAGTTCTTC. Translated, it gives CASSLARYNEQFF. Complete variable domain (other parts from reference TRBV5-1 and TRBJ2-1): KAGVTQTPRYLIKTRGQQVTLSCSPISGHRSVSWYQQTPGQGLQFLFEYFSETQRNKGNFPGRFSGRQFSNSRSEMNVSTLELGDSALYLCASSLARYNEQFFGPGTRLTVL.

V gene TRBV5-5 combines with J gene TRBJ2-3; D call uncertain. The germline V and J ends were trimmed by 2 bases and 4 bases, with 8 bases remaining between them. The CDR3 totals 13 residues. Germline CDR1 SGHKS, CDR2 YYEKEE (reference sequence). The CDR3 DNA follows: TGTGCCAGCAGCTTACAGTACGCAGATACGCAGTATTTT. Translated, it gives CASSLQYADTQYF.

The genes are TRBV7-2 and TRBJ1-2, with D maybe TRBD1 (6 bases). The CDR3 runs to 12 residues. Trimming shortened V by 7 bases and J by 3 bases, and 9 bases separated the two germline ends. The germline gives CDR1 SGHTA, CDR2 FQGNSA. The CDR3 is CASKRGDYGYTF. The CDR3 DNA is TGTGCCAGCAAGAGGGGGGACTATGGCTACACCTTC. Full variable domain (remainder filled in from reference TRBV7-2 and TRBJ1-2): GAGVSQSPSNKVTEKGKDVELRCDPISGHTALYWYRQSLGQGLEFLIYFQGNSAPDKSGLPSDRFSAERTGGSVSTLTIQRTQQEDSAVYLCASKRGDYGYTFGSGTRLTVV.

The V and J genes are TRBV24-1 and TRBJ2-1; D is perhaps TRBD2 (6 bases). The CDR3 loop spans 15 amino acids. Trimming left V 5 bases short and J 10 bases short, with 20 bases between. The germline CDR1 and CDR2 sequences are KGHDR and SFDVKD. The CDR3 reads CATSASGLPVSEQFF. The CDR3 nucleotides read TGTGCCACCAGTGCGTCGGGACTTCCTGTTTCGGAGCAGTTCTTC.

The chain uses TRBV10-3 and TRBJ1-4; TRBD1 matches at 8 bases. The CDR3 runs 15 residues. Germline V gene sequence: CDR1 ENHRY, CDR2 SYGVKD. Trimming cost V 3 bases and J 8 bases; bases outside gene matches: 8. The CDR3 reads CAISDPGQGWEKLFF. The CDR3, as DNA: TGTGCCATCAGTGACCCCGGACAGGGTTGGGAAAAACTGTTTTTT.

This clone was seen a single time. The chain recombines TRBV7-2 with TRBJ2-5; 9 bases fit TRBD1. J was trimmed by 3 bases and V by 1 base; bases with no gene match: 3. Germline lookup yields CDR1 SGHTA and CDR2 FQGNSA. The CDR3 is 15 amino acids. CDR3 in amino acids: CASSLGGTGKETQYF. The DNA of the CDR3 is TGTGCCAGCAGCTTAGGAGGGACAGGGAAAGAGACCCAGTACTTC.

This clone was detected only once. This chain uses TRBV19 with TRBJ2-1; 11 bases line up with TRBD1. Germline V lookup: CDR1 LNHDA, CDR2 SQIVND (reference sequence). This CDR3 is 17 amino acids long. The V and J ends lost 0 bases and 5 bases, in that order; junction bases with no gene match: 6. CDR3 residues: CASSIDLWDRGDNEQFF. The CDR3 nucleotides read TGTGCCAGTAGTATAGATCTTTGGGACAGGGGGGACAATGAGCAGTTCTTC.

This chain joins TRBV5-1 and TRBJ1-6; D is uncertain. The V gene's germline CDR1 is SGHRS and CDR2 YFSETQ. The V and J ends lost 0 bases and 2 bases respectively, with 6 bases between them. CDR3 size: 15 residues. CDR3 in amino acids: CASSLELAYNSPLHF. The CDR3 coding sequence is TGCGCCAGCAGCTTGGAATTGGCCTATAATTCACCCCTCCACTTT.

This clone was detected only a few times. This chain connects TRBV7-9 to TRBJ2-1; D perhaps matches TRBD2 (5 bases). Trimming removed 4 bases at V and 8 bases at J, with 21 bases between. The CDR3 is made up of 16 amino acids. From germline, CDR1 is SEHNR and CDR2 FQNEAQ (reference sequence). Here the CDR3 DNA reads TGTGCCAGCAGCTCGGCGGCGGGCCTCTTGAGGGATGAGCAGTTCTTC. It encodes CASSSAAGLLRDEQFF. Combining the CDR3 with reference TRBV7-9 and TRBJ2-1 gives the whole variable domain DTGVSQNPRHKITKRGQNVTFRCDPISEHNRLYWYRQTLGQGPEFLTYFQNEAQLEKSRLLSDRFSAERPKGSFSTLEIQRTEQGDSAMYLCASSSAAGLLRDEQFFGPGTRLTVL.

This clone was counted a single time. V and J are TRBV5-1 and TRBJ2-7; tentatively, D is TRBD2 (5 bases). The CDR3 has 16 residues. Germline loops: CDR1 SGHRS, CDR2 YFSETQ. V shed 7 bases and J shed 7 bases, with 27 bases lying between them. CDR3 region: CASSLRPPGSRGEQYF. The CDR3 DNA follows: TGCGCCAGCTCATTGAGACCGCCCGGTTCTCGGGGTGAGCAGTACTTC.

The CDR3 DNA reads TGTGCCAGTAGTAAGCCGGGACAGGGTTTCTCGGGGGAAAAACTGTTTTTT. It yields the protein CASSKPGQGFSGEKLFF. The chain combines TRBV19 with TRBJ1-4, with TRBD1 matching 9 bases. Germline trimming cut 4 bases from V and 8 bases from J; bases unmatched to any gene: 14. This CDR3 has 17 amino acids. Germline CDR1 reads LNHDA; CDR2 reads SQIVND (reference sequence).

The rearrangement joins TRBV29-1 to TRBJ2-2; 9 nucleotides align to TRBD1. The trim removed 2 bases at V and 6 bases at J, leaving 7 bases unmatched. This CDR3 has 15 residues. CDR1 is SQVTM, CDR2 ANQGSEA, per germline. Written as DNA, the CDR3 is TGCAGCGTTGAAAGAACAGGGGGCGTCCCCGGGGAGCTGTTTTTT. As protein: CSVERTGGVPGELFF.

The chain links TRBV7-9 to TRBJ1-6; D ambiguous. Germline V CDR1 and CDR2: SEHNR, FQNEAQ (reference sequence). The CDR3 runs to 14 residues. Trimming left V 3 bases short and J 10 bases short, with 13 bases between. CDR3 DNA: TGTGCCAGCAGCTTCGAGAGGGTTGGATCACCCCTCCACTTT. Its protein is CASSFERVGSPLHF.

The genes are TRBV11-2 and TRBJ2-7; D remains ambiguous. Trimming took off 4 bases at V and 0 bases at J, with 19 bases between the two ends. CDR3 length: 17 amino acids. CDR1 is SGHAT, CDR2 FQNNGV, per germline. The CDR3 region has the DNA TGTGCCAGCAGCTCGATCTCAAGAATCGGCCCCTCCTACGAGCAGTACTTC. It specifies CASSSISRIGPSYEQYF.

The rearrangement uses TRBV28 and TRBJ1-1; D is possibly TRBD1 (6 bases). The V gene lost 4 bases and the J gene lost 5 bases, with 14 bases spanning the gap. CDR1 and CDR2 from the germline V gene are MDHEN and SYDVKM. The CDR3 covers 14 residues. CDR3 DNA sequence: TGTGCCAGCAGTTCATACCAGGGGAGGACTGAAGCTTTCTTT. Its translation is CASSSYQGRTEAFF. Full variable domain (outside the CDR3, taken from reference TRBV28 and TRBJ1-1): DVKVTQSSRYLVKRTGEKVFLECVQDMDHENMFWYRQDPGLGLRLIYFSYDVKMKEKGDIPEGYSVSREKKERFSLILESASTNQTSMYLCASSSYQGRTEAFFGQGTRLTVV.

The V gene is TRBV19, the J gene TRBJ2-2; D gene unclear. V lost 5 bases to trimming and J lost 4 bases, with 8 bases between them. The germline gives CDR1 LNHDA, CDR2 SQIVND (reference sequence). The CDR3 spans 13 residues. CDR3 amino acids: CASSLQVTGELFF. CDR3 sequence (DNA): TGTGCCAGTAGTCTACAAGTCACCGGGGAGCTGTTTTTT.

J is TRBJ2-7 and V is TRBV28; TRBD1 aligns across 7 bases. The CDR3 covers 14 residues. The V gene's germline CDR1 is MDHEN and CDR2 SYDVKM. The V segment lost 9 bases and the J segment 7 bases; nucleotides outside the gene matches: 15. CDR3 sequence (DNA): TGTGCCAGTAATCCCCCGGGACAGAGGAGGGAGCAGTACTTC. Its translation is CASNPPGQRREQYF. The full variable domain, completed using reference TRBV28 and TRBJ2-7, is DVKVTQSSRYLVKRTGEKVFLECVQDMDHENMFWYRQDPGLGLRLIYFSYDVKMKEKGDIPEGYSVSREKKERFSLILESASTNQTSMYLCASNPPGQRREQYFGPGTRLTVT.

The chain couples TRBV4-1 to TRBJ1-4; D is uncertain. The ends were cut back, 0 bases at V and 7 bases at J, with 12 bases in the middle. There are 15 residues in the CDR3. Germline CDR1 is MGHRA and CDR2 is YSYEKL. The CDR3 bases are TGCGCCAGCAGCCAAGAAGGCGGTATTGCTGAAAAACTGTTTTTT. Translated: CASSQEGGIAEKLFF.

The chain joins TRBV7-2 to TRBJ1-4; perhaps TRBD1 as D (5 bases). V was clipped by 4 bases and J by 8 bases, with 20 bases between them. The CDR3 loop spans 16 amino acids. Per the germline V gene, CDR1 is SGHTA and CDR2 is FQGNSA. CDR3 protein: CASSSATGARREKLFF. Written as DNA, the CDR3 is TGTGCCAGCAGCTCCGCCACCGGGGCCCGAAGGGAAAAACTGTTTTTT.

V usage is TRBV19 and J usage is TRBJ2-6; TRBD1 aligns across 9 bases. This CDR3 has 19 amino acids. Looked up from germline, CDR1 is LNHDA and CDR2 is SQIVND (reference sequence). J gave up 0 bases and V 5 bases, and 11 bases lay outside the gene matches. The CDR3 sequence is CASSLSLGQGYSGANVLTF. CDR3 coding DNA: TGTGCCAGTAGTTTGTCCCTGGGACAGGGATACTCTGGGGCCAACGTCCTGACTTTC.

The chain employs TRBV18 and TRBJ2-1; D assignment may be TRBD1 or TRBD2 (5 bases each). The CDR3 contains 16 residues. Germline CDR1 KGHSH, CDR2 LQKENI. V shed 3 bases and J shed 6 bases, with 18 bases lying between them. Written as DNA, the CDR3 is TGTGCCAGCTCACCGCAGGGTGGGCCGGGGACCAATGAGCAGTTCTTC. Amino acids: CASSPQGGPGTNEQFF.

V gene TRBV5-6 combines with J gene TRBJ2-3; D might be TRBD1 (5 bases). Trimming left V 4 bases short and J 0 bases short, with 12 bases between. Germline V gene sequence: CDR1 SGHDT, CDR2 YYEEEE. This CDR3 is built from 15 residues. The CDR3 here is CASSIRQSSTDTQYF. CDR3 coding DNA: TGTGCCAGCAGCATCCGACAGTCGAGCACAGATACGCAGTATTTT.

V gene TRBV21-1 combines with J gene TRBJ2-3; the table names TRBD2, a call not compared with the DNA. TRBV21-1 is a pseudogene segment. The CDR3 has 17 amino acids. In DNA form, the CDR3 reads TGTGCCAGCAGCAAAGAAGGGCCGCGGGGGACCACAGATACGCAGTATTTT. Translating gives CASSKEGPRGTTDTQYF.

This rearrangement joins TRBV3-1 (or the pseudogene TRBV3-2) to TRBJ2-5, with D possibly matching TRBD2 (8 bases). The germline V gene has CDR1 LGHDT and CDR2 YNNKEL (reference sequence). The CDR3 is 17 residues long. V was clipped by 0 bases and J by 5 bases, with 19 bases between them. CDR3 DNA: TGTGCCAGCAGCCAAGATCGAGGGGGCGGGAGGAGCGAGACCCAGTACTTC. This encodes CASSQDRGGGRSETQYF.

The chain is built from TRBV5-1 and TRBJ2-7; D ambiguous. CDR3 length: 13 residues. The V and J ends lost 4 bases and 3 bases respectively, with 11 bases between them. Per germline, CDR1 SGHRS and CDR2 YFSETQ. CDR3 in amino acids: CASSPAGYYEQYF. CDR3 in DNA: TGCGCCAGCAGCCCCGCCGGATACTACGAGCAGTACTTC.

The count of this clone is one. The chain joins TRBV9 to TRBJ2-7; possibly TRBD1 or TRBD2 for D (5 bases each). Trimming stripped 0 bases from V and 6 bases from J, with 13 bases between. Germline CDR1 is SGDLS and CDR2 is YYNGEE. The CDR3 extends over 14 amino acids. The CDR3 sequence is CASSVGGEIGEQYF. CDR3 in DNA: TGTGCCAGCAGCGTAGGAGGGGAAATAGGCGAGCAGTACTTC.

Written as DNA, the CDR3 is TGTGCCAGCAGTGAACTTACTAATGAAAAACTGTTTTTT. Translation: CASSELTNEKLFF. This chain joins TRBV2 and TRBJ1-4; D is ambiguous. Germline-derived CDR1 and CDR2 are SNHLY and FYNNEI. CDR3 length: 13 residues. V shed 2 bases and J shed 2 bases, with 3 bases lying between them.

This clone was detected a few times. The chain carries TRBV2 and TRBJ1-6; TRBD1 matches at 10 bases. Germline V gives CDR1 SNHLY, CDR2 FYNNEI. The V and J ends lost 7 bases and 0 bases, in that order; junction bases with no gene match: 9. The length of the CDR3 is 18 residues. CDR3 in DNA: TGTGCCAGCAAGAGGGGACAGGGGCTCAGCTCCTATAATTCACCCCTCCACTTT. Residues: CASKRGQGLSSYNSPLHF.